The 9 T cell receptor beta chains reported below all come from one sample, sequenced in a study of radiotherapy plus CTLA-4 blockade in lung cancer. Clones were sequenced by immunoSEQ multiplex PCR, and TCRdb holds only the in-frame ones, with some missing. The sample yields approximately 38,000 clones, 80% to 90% seen once. Sequencing used peripheral blood, obtained from a patient treated with radiotherapy plus ipilimumab. The receptors come from a human donor with non-small cell lung cancer whose response to radiotherapy plus ipilimumab could not be evaluated.

V usage is TRBV5-1 and J usage is TRBJ1-4; D unresolved. This CDR3 is 14 amino acids long. The germline V and J ends were trimmed by 2 bases and 3 bases, with 8 bases remaining between them. In germline, CDR1 is SGHRS, CDR2 YFSETQ. The chain's CDR3 is CASSFGPSNEKLFF. In DNA, the CDR3 is TGCGCCAGCAGCTTCGGTCCATCTAATGAAAAACTGTTTTTT.

V gene TRBV5-4 combines with J gene TRBJ2-1, with 11 bases aligning to TRBD2. CDR3 length: 15 amino acids. With 4 bases clipped from V and 5 bases from J, the junction kept 5 bases outside the gene matches. Germline-derived CDR1 and CDR2 are SGHNT and YYREEE (reference sequence). CDR3 amino acids: CASSVLAGEDNEQFF. The CDR3 nucleotides read TGTGCCAGCAGCGTACTAGCGGGAGAGGACAATGAGCAGTTCTTC.

V and J are TRBV5-1 and TRBJ2-7; the match to TRBD1 covers 11 bases. The trim removed 4 bases at V and 3 bases at J, leaving 3 bases unmatched. Germline V lookup: CDR1 SGHRS, CDR2 YFSETQ. The CDR3 has 14 residues. CDR3 loop: CASSAGTGGYEQYF. CDR3 nucleotides: TGCGCCAGCAGCGCTGGGACAGGGGGCTACGAGCAGTACTTC.

This CDR3 is CASSIHRVNQPQHF. In DNA, the CDR3 is TGTGCCAGCAGCATACACAGGGTAAATCAGCCCCAGCATTTT. V is TRBV5-6 and J is TRBJ1-5; a weak D match, TRBD1 (6 bases). The CDR3 spans 14 residues. The germline V gene has CDR1 SGHDT and CDR2 YYEEEE. Trimming removed 4 bases from V and 4 bases from J, with 12 bases in between.

The rearrangement uses TRBV7-6 and TRBJ2-1, with D uncertain. CDR1 and CDR2 from the germline V gene are SGHVS and FNYEAQ. V was pared by 2 bases and J by 4 bases, with 9 bases between. This CDR3 spans 14 amino acids. CDR3 in amino acids: CASSLLPRYNEQFF. CDR3 in DNA: TGTGCCAGCAGCTTATTACCCAGGTACAATGAGCAGTTCTTC.

The chain joins TRBV5-4 to TRBJ1-1; D remains unclear. Germline loops: CDR1 SGHNT, CDR2 YYREEE (reference sequence). The CDR3 is made up of 12 amino acids. Trimming shortened V by 0 bases and J by 3 bases, and 3 bases separated the two germline ends. For the CDR3, the DNA is TGTGCCAGCAGCTTGGGAGACACTGAAGCTTTCTTT. Amino acid sequence: CASSLGDTEAFF.

This clone was detected a few times. The V and J genes are TRBV5-5 and TRBJ2-3; 9 positions agree with TRBD1. Germline V CDR1 and CDR2: SGHKS, YYEKEE (reference sequence). This CDR3 is 15 amino acids long. V lost 4 bases and J lost 2; bases outside the gene matches: 5. CDR3 in DNA: TGTGCCAGCAGCCGGACAGGGGTTGTCACAGATACGCAGTATTTT. Translation: CASSRTGVVTDTQYF.

V usage is TRBV4-1 and J usage is TRBJ2-1; 12 nucleotides align to TRBD2. The CDR3 has 17 amino acids. V lost 1 base, J lost 6 bases, and 7 bases stayed unmatched. The germline CDR1 and CDR2 sequences are MGHRA and YSYEKL. The CDR3 bases are TGCGCCAGCAGCCAAGCCTTTGAGACTAGCGGGAGCAATGAGCAGTTCTTC. It encodes CASSQAFETSGSNEQFF.

V gene TRBV13 combines with J gene TRBJ2-1, with 12 bases fitting TRBD2. Germline V gene data show CDR1 as PRHDT and CDR2 as FYEKMQ (reference sequence). The V gene end was trimmed by 0 bases and the J gene end by 6 bases; junction bases not matched to a gene: 3. CDR3 length equals 16 residues. The CDR3 region has the DNA TGTGCCAGCAGCTTAGGTACTAGCGGGGGGTTCAATGAGCAGTTCTTC. Protein product: CASSLGTSGGFNEQFF.